The 25 T cell receptor beta chains below were found in one sample sequenced in a study of blood T cell repertoires in COVID-19 (TCRdb year 2020). Receptor libraries were prepared by the immunoSEQ multiplex PCR assay. TCRdb took over this immuneACCESS table, retaining in-frame rearrangements with V and J assigned. Such tables are incomplete; in checked studies, under half of the missing clones stem from an unresolved V gene, and the remainder is unexplained. This sample lists a few hundred thousand clones; roughly 88% were detected once. Roughly 2% of the sample is in the top ten clones. Sequenced sample: PBMCs or T cells enriched from blood (not recorded which). These receptors came from a man aged 25-45 years who had recovered from COVID-19.

This clone was seen a handful of times. The chain employs TRBV25-1 and TRBJ1-6, with TRBD1 matching over 7 bases. V was clipped by 6 bases and J by 8 bases; unmatched bases: 10. CDR1 MGHDK and CDR2 SYGVNS come from the germline V gene. This CDR3 comprises 15 residues. CDR3 sequence (DNA): TGTGCCAGCAGCGATCTAGGGGGCGCGTATTCACCCCTCCACTTT. Amino acids: CASSDLGGAYSPLHF.

The chain joins TRBV2 to TRBJ1-2; possible D gene TRBD1, 5 bases. The CDR3 consists of 15 residues. CDR1 is SNHLY, CDR2 FYNNEI, per germline. The V end was cut by 2 bases, the J end by 5 bases, with 15 bases between. DNA for the CDR3: TGTGCCAGCAGTGAAAGGGGATTCCAGGGATATGGCTACACCTTC. Its translation is CASSERGFQGYGYTF.

In regard to this clone: The identical CDR3 is also encoded by other nucleotide sequences in the sample. The rearrangement joins TRBV30 to TRBJ1-1; 8 nucleotides match TRBD1. This CDR3 spans 14 amino acids. Germline loops: CDR1 GTSNPN, CDR2 SVGIG (reference sequence). The ends lost 2 bases at V and 1 base at J; junction bases unmatched: 3. This chain's CDR3 is CAWSTGQGNTEAFF. The CDR3 region has the DNA TGTGCCTGGAGTACCGGACAGGGGAACACTGAAGCTTTCTTT.

This clone has only a few counts. The rearrangement links TRBV11-2 to TRBJ2-4; 14 positions match TRBD2. The J segment lost 2 bases and the V segment lost 5 bases, leaving 2 bases of the junction unmatched. This CDR3 has 16 residues. The germline gives CDR1 SGHAT, CDR2 FQNNGV. The CDR3 nucleotides are TGTGCCAGCAGCCGACTAGCGGGGGGGCCCAAAAACATTCAGTACTTC. It yields the protein CASSRLAGGPKNIQYF.

This chain uses TRBV9 with TRBJ1-2, with D possibly TRBD1 on 6 matching bases. The V end lost 3 bases, the J end lost 2 bases, and 17 bases lay between the germline ends. The length of the CDR3 is 16 residues. The germline V gene has CDR1 SGDLS and CDR2 YYNGEE. The CDR3 is CASSGDTGRWNYGYTF. The CDR3, as DNA: TGTGCCAGCAGCGGTGATACAGGGAGATGGAACTATGGCTACACCTTC.

This clone was found a few times. The CDR3 bases are TGTGCCAGCAGCTCCCAGACAGGTTTGAACACTGAAGCTTTCTTT. This translates into CASSSQTGLNTEAFF. V gene TRBV7-3 combines with J gene TRBJ1-1; tentatively, D is TRBD1 (6 bases). V lost 4 bases and J lost 0, with 12 bases in between. The V gene's germline CDR1 is SGHTA and CDR2 FQGTGA. The CDR3 has 15 residues.

V and J are TRBV24-1 and TRBJ2-3; unclear D gene. Germline-derived CDR1 and CDR2 are KGHDR and SFDVKD. The CDR3 is 14 amino acids. V lost 7 bases and J 0 bases, leaving 10 bases between the germline ends. The CDR3 here is CATRRKESTDTQYF. In DNA, the CDR3 is TGTGCCACCAGGCGAAAAGAGAGCACAGATACGCAGTATTTT.

The rearrangement links TRBV5-5 to TRBJ1-2; the match to TRBD1 covers 9 bases. Unmatched junction bases numbered 8, after V lost 3 bases and J lost 8 bases. This CDR3 has 14 residues. CDR1 is SGHKS, CDR2 YYEKEE, per germline (reference sequence). In DNA, the CDR3 is TGTGCCAGCAGCTGGGAGGGACAGGGCTACGGCTACACCTTC. Its translation is CASSWEGQGYGYTF.

The chain is built from TRBV24-1 and TRBJ1-2; tentative D call: TRBD1 (6 bases). The V gene's germline CDR1 is KGHDR and CDR2 SFDVKD. Trimming removed 7 bases at V and 3 bases at J, with 20 bases between. The CDR3 consists of 16 residues. The CDR3 reads CATRSYLTGSDYGYTF. The DNA of the CDR3 is TGTGCCACCAGATCGTACCTTACAGGGAGTGACTATGGCTACACCTTC.

V usage is TRBV20-1 and J usage is TRBJ1-6; tentatively, D is TRBD1 (6 bases). CDR3 size: 13 residues. V dropped 3 bases and J dropped 5 bases, with 8 bases sitting between them. Germline values: CDR1 DFQATT, CDR2 SNEGSKA (reference sequence). The CDR3 loop reads CSASKGDNSPLHF. The CDR3 nucleotides are TGCAGTGCTAGTAAGGGGGATAATTCACCCCTCCACTTT.

The chain links TRBV29-1 to TRBJ2-1; 9 bases are a match to TRBD2. J gave up 4 bases and V 5 bases, and 3 bases lay outside the gene matches. The CDR3 extends over 13 amino acids. Per germline, CDR1 SQVTM and CDR2 ANQGSEA. The DNA for the CDR3 is TGCAGCGTTCTAGCGGGGCGGTACAATGAGCAGTTCTTC. This encodes CSVLAGRYNEQFF.

The J gene is TRBJ2-5, the V gene TRBV3-1 (or the pseudogene TRBV3-2), with a tentative D call TRBD1 (6 bases). Germline V gene lookup returns CDR1 LGHDT and CDR2 YNNKEL (reference sequence). Trimming stripped 4 bases from V and 5 bases from J, with 11 bases between. The CDR3 has 13 residues. CDR3 sequence (DNA): TGTGCCAGCAGCCCACAGGGTTTGGAGACCCAGTACTTC. The encoded protein is CASSPQGLETQYF.

This clone has a handful of counts. The rearrangement uses TRBV11-2 and TRBJ1-2, with a weak D call TRBD1 (6 bases). Germline CDR1 SGHAT, CDR2 FQNNGV. Trimming cost V 0 bases and J 7 bases, with 12 bases left between them. The CDR3 totals 14 residues. The CDR3, as DNA: TGTGCCAGCAGCTTAGATCAAGGGGGTCGTGGCTACACCTTC. Amino acid sequence: CASSLDQGGRGYTF.

The chain employs TRBV15 and TRBJ1-2, with D tentatively TRBD1 (5 bases). Germline V gene data show CDR1 as LNHNV and CDR2 as YYDKDF (reference sequence). V lost 1 base, J lost 3 bases, and 9 bases lay in between. There are 14 residues in the CDR3. The CDR3 reads CATSRATGDYGYTF. CDR3 DNA sequence: TGTGCCACCAGCAGAGCGACGGGGGACTATGGCTACACCTTC.

The gene calls are TRBV4-2 and TRBJ2-5; TRBD1 aligns across 11 bases. The germline V gene has CDR1 LGHNA and CDR2 YNFKEQ. This CDR3 region has 16 residues. The V gene end was trimmed by 1 base and the J gene end by 5 bases; junction bases not matched to a gene: 6. The CDR3 bases are TGTGCCAGCAGCCAAGGGGACAGGGGGTCCCAGGAGACCCAGTACTTC. Protein: CASSQGDRGSQETQYF.

The rearrangement joins TRBV12-3 or TRBV12-4 to TRBJ1-2; 11 bases fit TRBD1. The ends lost 10 bases at V and 6 bases at J; junction bases unmatched: 4. This CDR3 is 12 amino acids long. CDR3 DNA: TGTGCCACCGGGACAGGGGGGAATGGCTACACCTTC. This sequence encodes CATGTGGNGYTF.

The chain uses TRBV7-2 and TRBJ1-1; 8 bases fit TRBD1. Trimming cost V 6 bases and J 2 bases; bases outside gene matches: 5. CDR1 is SGHTA and CDR2 is FQGNSA in the germline V gene. The CDR3 consists of 14 residues. The CDR3 here is CASRLGQANTEAFF. DNA of the CDR3: TGTGCCAGCAGGTTGGGACAGGCCAACACTGAAGCTTTCTTT.

V usage is TRBV7-2 and J usage is TRBJ1-1, with D perhaps TRBD1 (5 bases). V was cut by 4 bases and J by 5 bases, with 11 bases left in between. Germline V gene lookup returns CDR1 SGHTA and CDR2 FQGNSA. The CDR3 has 13 residues. The CDR3 DNA reads TGTGCCAGCAGCTCCAGGGTGCTGACTGAAGCTTTCTTT. It translates to CASSSRVLTEAFF. Full variable domain (missing parts from reference TRBV7-2 and TRBJ1-1): GAGVSQSPSNKVTEKGKDVELRCDPISGHTALYWYRQSLGQGLEFLIYFQGNSAPDKSGLPSDRFSAERTGGSVSTLTIQRTQQEDSAVYLCASSSRVLTEAFFGQGTRLTVV.

This sequence joins TRBV6-5 and TRBJ1-6; 9 nucleotides agree with TRBD1. CDR1 and CDR2 (germline): MNHEY, SVGAGI. The J segment lost 9 bases and the V segment lost 10 bases, leaving 10 bases of the junction unmatched. This CDR3 is built from 14 residues. CDR3 nucleotides: TGTGCCAATTCCCCGCTGACAGGGGGTTCACCCCTCCACTTT. As protein: CANSPLTGGSPLHF.

CDR3 loop: CASRNRGEHEQYF. CDR3 sequence (DNA): TGTGCCAGCAGGAACAGGGGAGAACACGAGCAGTACTTC. The V and J genes are TRBV9 and TRBJ2-7, with 7 bases aligning to TRBD1. Germline CDR1 SGDLS, CDR2 YYNGEE. Trimming removed 5 bases from V and 5 bases from J; junction bases left unmatched: 7. The CDR3 loop spans 13 amino acids.

V gene TRBV6-5 combines with J gene TRBJ2-1, with D hard to call. With 6 bases removed from V and 3 bases from J, the gap between germline ends came to 6 bases. Germline V lookup: CDR1 MNHEY, CDR2 SVGAGI. CDR3 length equals 12 residues. The CDR3 nucleotides read TGTGCCAGCAGGGAGAGCTACAATGAGCAGTTCTTC. It yields the protein CASRESYNEQFF.

This clone showed up just a few times. The rearrangement joins TRBV2 to TRBJ1-3; D remains ambiguous. Germline-derived CDR1 and CDR2 are SNHLY and FYNNEI. The CDR3 length is 17 residues. V lost 6 bases and J lost 0, with 18 bases in between. CDR3 in amino acids: CASRGQLGSNSGNTIYF. CDR3 coding DNA: TGTGCCAGCAGGGGCCAATTGGGCTCGAACTCTGGAAACACCATATATTTT.

The chain links TRBV6-2 or TRBV6-3 to TRBJ1-6; 7 bases align to TRBD1. The CDR3 length is 13 residues. V shed 5 bases and J 11 bases; nucleotides not matched to a gene: 6. Germline values: CDR1 MNHEY, CDR2 SVGEGT. CDR3 residues: CASSRGTAAPLHF. CDR3 DNA: TGTGCCAGCAGTAGGGGGACAGCGGCACCCCTCCACTTT.

This clone showed up just once. This chain connects TRBV2 to TRBJ2-1; 7 bases match TRBD2. CDR3 length equals 15 residues. Unmatched junction bases numbered 7, after V lost 3 bases and J lost 5 bases. Germline CDR1 reads SNHLY; CDR2 reads FYNNEI. The CDR3 nucleotides are TGTGCCAGCAGTGATATGTCGGGACTACACAATGAGCAGTTCTTC. Its translation is CASSDMSGLHNEQFF.

The CDR3 DNA reads TGTGCCGCAAACGACAGAGGCAATCAGCCCCAGCATTTT. Translated, it gives CAANDRGNQPQHF. The rearrangement uses TRBV6-6 and TRBJ1-5; the D gene is possibly TRBD1 (5 bases). Trimming took off 11 bases at V and 2 bases at J, with 13 bases between the two ends. The CDR3 consists of 13 residues. Germline CDR1 reads MNHNY; CDR2 reads SVGAGI (reference sequence).